Listed below are T cell receptor beta chains from one sample, sequenced in a study of blood T cell repertoires in COVID-19. Only in-frame clones appear in the TCRdb table, and some are missing; sequencing was by immunoSEQ multiplex PCR. This sample has about 140,000 clones, with around 80% found just once. Sample: peripheral blood. Every receptor here comes from a woman at least 80 years old with active or convalescent COVID-19. Each CDR3 is given with its conserved first and last residue. The order of the fields is D gene, clone size, J gene, V gene, CDR3 DNA, CDR3 protein. A D gene is named only where the DNA matches it firmly. Size tells how often a clone was seen (once, few, many) or the class of an expanded clone, and some rows leave it out.

. | . | TRBJ1-6 | TRBV2 | TGTGCCAGCACCCCGAGTGGGGGGGGCGGTAATTCACCCCTCCACTTT | CASTPSGGGGNSPLHF
. | . | TRBJ2-3 | TRBV11-3 | TGTGCCAGCAGCTTCGGCGGGGGCACAGATACGCAGTATTTT | CASSFGGGTDTQYF
. | . | TRBJ1-2 | TRBV7-9 | TGTGCCAGCAGCTTATGGACTGATAACTATGGCTACACCTTC | CASSLWTDNYGYTF
. | . | TRBJ2-1 | TRBV11-3 | TGTGCCAGCAGCCAAAACCGGGGTGTTTTGAATGAGCAGTTCTTC | CASSQNRGVLNEQFF
TRBD1 | . | TRBJ2-1 | TRBV7-2 | TGTGCCAGCAGCTTGGACAGGGGCGATGAGCAGTTCTTC | CASSLDRGDEQFF
TRBD2 | . | TRBJ2-1 | TRBV6-2/TRBV6-3 | TGTGCCAGCAGTTACGTTCGGGGGGGCCTAGGTGAGCAGTTCTTC | CASSYVRGGLGEQFF
. | few | TRBJ1-4 | TRBV4-2 | TGTGCCAGCAGCCAAGTTTCCGGGGTGGATGGTGAAAAACTGTTTTTT | CASSQVSGVDGEKLFF
. | once | TRBJ1-3 | TRBV3-1/TRBV3-2 | TGTGCCAGCAGCCGTTCACAGGGAGCTGGAAACACCATATATTTT | CASSRSQGAGNTIYF
. | . | TRBJ1-6 | TRBV7-9 | TGTGCCAGCAGCTTCCGTGGGGCTAATTCACCCCTCCACTTT | CASSFRGANSPLHF
. | . | TRBJ1-2 | TRBV6-5 | TGTGCCAGCAGTTACGAGAATTCGGCGAGGGGCTACACCTTC | CASSYENSARGYTF
TRBD1 | . | TRBJ2-1 | TRBV5-8 | TGTGCCAGCAAGGGGACAGGGGGCGCCGGGGAGCAGTTCTTC | CASKGTGGAGEQFF
. | . | TRBJ2-1 | TRBV2 | TGTGCCAGCAGTGGCCAGGGGGGTCATCTAAGGCATGAGCAGTTCTTC | CASSGQGGHLRHEQFF